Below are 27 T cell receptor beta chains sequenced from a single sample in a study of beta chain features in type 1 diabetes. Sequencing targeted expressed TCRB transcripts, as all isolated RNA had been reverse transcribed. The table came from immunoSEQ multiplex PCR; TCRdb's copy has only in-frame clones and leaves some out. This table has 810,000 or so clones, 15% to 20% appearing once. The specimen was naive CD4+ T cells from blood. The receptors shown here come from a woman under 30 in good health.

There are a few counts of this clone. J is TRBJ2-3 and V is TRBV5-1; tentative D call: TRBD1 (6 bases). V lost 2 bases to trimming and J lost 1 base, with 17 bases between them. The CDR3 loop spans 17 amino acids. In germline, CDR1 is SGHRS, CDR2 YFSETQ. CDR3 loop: CASSLPSGVGGTDTQYF. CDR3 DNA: TGCGCCAGCAGCTTACCTTCAGGGGTTGGAGGCACAGATACGCAGTATTTT.

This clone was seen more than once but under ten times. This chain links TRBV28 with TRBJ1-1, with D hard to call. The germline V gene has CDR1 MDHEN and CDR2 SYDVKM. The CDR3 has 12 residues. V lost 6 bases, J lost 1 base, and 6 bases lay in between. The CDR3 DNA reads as TGTGCCAGCAGGGTACCGAACACTGAAGCTTTCTTT. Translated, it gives CASRVPNTEAFF.

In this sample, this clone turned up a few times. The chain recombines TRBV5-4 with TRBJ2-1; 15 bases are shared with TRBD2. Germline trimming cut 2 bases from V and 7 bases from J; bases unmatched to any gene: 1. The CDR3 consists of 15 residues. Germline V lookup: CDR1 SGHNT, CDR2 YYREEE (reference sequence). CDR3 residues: CASSFGLAGGNEQFF. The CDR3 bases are TGTGCCAGCAGCTTCGGACTAGCGGGAGGGAATGAGCAGTTCTTC.

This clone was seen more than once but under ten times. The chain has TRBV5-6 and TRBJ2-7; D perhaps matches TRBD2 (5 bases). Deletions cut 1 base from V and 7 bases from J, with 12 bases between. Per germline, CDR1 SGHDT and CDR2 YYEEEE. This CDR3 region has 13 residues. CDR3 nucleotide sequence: TGTGCCAGCAGCTTGTTTCTGAGGGTTGAGCAGTACTTC. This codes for CASSLFLRVEQYF.

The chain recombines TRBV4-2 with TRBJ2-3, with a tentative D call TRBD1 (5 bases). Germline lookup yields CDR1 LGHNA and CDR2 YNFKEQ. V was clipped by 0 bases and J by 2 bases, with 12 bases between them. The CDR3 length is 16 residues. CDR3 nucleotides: TGTGCCAGCAGCCAAGAGGGGCGGACCGACACAGATACGCAGTATTTT. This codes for CASSQEGRTDTDTQYF.

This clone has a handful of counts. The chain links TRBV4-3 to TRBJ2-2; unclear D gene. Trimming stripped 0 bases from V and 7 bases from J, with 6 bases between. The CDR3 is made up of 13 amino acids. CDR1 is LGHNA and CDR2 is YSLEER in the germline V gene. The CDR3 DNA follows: TGCGCCAGCAGCCAAGAAGGGATCGGGGAGCTGTTTTTT. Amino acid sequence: CASSQEGIGELFF.

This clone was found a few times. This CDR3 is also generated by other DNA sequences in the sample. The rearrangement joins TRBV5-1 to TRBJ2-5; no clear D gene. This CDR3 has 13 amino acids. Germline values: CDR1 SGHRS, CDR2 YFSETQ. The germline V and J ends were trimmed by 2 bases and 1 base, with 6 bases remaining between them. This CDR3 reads CASSFGIQETQYF. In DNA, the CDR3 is TGCGCCAGCAGCTTTGGGATCCAAGAGACCCAGTACTTC.

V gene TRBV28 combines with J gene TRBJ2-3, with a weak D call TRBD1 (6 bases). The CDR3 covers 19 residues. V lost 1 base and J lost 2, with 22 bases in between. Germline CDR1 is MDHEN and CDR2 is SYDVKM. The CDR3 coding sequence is TGTGCCAGCAGTTTATCCAGGCAAGGAACAGGGTTGCTCACAGATACGCAGTATTTT. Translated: CASSLSRQGTGLLTDTQYF.

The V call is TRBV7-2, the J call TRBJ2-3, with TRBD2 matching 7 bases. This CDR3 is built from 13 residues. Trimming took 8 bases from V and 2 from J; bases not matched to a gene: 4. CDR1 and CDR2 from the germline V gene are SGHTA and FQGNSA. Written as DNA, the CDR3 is TGTGCCAGCGGGGGGGACTACACAGATACGCAGTATTTT. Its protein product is CASGGDYTDTQYF. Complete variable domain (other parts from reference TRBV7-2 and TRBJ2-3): GAGVSQSPSNKVTEKGKDVELRCDPISGHTALYWYRQSLGQGLEFLIYFQGNSAPDKSGLPSDRFSAERTGGSVSTLTIQRTQQEDSAVYLCASGGDYTDTQYFGPGTRLTVL.

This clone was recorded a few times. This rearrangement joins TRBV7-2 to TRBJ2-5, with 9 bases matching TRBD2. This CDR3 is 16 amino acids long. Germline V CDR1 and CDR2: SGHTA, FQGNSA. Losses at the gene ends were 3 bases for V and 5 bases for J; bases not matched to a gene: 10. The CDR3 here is CASSLGAGGPMETQYF. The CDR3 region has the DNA TGTGCCAGCAGCTTGGGGGCGGGAGGGCCGATGGAGACCCAGTACTTC.

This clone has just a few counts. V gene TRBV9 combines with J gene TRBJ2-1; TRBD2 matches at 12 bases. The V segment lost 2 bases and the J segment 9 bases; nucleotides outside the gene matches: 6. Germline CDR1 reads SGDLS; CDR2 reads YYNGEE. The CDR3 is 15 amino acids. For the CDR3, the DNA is TGTGCCAGCAGCGTCGTGACTAGCGGGAGTGTTGAGCAGTTCTTC. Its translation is CASSVVTSGSVEQFF.

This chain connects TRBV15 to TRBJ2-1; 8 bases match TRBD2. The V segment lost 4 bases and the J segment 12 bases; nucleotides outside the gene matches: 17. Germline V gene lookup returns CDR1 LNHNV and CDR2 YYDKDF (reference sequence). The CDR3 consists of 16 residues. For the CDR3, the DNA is TGTGCCACCAGCAACCCCAGCGGGAGTTCCCTATATGGGCAGTTCTTC. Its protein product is CATSNPSGSSLYGQFF.

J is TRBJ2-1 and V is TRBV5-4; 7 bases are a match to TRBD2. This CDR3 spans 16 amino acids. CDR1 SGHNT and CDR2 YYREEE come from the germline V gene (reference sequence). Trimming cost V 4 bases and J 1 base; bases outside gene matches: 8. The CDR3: CASSPQRDGSYNEQFF. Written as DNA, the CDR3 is TGTGCCAGCAGCCCCCAGCGGGATGGGTCCTACAATGAGCAGTTCTTC.

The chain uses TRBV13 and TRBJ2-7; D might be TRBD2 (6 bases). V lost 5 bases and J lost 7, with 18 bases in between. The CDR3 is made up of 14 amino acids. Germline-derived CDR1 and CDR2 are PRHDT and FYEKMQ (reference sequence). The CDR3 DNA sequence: TGTGCCAGCAGCCCGGGACTTCGGGTAAGGGAGCAGTACTTC. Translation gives CASSPGLRVREQYF.

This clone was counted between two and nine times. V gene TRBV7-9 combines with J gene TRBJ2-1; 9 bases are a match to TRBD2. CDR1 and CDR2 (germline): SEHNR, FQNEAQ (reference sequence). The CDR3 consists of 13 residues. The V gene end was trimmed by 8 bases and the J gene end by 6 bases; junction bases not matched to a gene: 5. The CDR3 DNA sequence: TGTGCCAGCGGGACTAGCCATTTCAATGAGCAGTTCTTC. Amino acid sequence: CASGTSHFNEQFF.

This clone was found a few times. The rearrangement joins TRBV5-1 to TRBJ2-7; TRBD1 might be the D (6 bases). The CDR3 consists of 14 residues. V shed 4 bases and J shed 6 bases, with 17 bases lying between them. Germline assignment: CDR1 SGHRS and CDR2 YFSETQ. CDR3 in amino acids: CASSQMDSRGEQYF. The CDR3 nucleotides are TGCGCCAGCAGCCAAATGGACAGCCGGGGCGAGCAGTACTTC.

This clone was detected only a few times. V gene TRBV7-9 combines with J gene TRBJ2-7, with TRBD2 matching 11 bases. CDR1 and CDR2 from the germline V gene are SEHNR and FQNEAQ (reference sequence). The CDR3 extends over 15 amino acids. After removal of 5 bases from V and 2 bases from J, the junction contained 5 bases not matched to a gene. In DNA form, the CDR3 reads TGTGCCAGCAGCCGAACTAGCGGGAGTACCTACGAGCAGTACTTC. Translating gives CASSRTSGSTYEQYF. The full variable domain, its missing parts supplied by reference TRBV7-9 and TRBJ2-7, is DTGVSQNPRHKITKRGQNVTFRCDPISEHNRLYWYRQTLGQGPEFLTYFQNEAQLEKSRLLSDRFSAERPKGSFSTLEIQRTEQGDSAMYLCASSRTSGSTYEQYFGPGTRLTVT.

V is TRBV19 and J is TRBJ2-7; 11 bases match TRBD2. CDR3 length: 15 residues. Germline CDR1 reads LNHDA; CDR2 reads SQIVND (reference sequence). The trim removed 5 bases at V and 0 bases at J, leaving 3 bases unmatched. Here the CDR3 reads CASSPGLADSYEQYF. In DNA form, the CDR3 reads TGTGCCAGTAGTCCGGGACTAGCGGACTCCTACGAGCAGTACTTC.

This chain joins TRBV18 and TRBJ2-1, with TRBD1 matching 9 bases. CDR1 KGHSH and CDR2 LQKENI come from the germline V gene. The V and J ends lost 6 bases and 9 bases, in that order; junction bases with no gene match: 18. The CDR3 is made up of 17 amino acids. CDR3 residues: CASSRTGAGFNLGEQFF. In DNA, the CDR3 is TGTGCCAGCTCCCGGACAGGGGCAGGTTTTAATCTGGGTGAGCAGTTCTTC.

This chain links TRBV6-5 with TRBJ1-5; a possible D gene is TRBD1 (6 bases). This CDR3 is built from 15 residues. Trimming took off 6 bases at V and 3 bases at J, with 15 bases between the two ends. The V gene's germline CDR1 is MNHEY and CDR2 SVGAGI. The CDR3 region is CASSLTGTFNQPQHF. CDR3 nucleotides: TGTGCCAGCAGCCTTACAGGGACCTTCAATCAGCCCCAGCATTTT.

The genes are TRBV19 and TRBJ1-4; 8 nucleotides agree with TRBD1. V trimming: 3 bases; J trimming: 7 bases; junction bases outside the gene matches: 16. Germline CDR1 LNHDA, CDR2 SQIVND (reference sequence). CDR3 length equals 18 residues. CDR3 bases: TGTGCCAGTAGTATGTCGAAGGGGCAGGGGGCCGGCGGTGAAAAACTGTTTTTT. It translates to CASSMSKGQGAGGEKLFF.

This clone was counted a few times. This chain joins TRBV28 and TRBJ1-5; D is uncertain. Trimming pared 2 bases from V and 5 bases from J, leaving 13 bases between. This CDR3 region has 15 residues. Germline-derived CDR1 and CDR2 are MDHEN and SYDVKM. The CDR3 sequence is CASSLGGSGHQPQHF. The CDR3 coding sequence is TGTGCCAGCAGTTTAGGAGGGAGCGGGCATCAGCCCCAGCATTTT.

The CDR3 is CASTPGRRTKPQHF. CDR3 sequence (DNA): TGTGCCAGCACCCCCGGGCGCCGGACAAAGCCCCAGCATTTT. The chain carries TRBV28 and TRBJ1-5; weak D call: TRBD1 (5 bases). Germline V gene sequence: CDR1 MDHEN, CDR2 SYDVKM. Trimming took 7 bases from V and 8 from J, leaving 18 bases between them. The CDR3 sequence is 14 residues long.

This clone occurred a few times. The CDR3 DNA reads as TGTGCCAGCAGCTGGGGACGGAGCACAGATACGCAGTATTTT. It translates to CASSWGRSTDTQYF. V and J are TRBV5-4 and TRBJ2-3, with D possibly called TRBD1 or TRBD2 (5 bases each). The CDR3 runs 14 residues. Germline lookup yields CDR1 SGHNT and CDR2 YYREEE (reference sequence). Between the trimmed V and J ends, which lost 3 bases and 0 bases, there was a span of 8 bases. The full variable domain, rest sourced from reference TRBV5-4 and TRBJ2-3, is ETGVTQSPTHLIKTRGQQVTLRCSSQSGHNTVSWYQQALGQGPQFIFQYYREEENGRGNFPPRFSGLQFPNYSSELNVNALELDDSALYLCASSWGRSTDTQYFGPGTRLTVL.

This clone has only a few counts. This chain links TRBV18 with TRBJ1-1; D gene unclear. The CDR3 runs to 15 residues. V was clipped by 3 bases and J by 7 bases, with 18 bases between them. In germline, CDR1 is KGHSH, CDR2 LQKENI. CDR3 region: CASSPWEQRGLEAFF. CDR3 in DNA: TGTGCCAGCTCACCTTGGGAACAGAGAGGTCTTGAAGCTTTCTTT. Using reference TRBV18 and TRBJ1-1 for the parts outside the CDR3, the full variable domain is NAGVMQNPRHLVRRRGQEARLRCSPMKGHSHVYWYRQLPEEGLKFMVYLQKENIIDESGMPKERFSAEFPKEGPSILRIQQVVRGDSAAYFCASSPWEQRGLEAFFGQGTRLTVV.

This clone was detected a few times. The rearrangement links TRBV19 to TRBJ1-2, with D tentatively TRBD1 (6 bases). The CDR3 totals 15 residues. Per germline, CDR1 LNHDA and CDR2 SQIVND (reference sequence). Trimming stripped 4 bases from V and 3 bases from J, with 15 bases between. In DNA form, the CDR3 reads TGTGCCAGTAGTACTCCCACACGGACAGACTATGGCTACACCTTC. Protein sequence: CASSTPTRTDYGYTF.

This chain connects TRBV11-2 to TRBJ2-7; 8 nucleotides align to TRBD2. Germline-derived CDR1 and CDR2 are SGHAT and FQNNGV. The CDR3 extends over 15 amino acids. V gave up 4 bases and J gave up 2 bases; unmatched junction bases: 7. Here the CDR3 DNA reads TGTGCCAGCAGCTCAGCGACTAGCGCTCCCTACGAGCAGTACTTC. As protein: CASSSATSAPYEQYF.